Sequencing of this T cell receptor (beta chain) was carried out in a study of T cells in Graves' hyperthyroidism and ophthalmopathy. Whole-study findings and limits: Model predictions of ophthalmopathy came a median around 6.5 months before onset. Blood also showed most of the thyroid clonotypes that were expanded above 0.001.

Germline-derived CDR1 and CDR2 are SGHRS and YFSETQ. Trimming at V came to 5 bases and at J to 6 bases, leaving 10 bases not matched to a gene. CDR3 length equals 15 residues. In its sample, this clonotype was seen a few times. Its antigen is still unknown. The PBMCs studied were ones that came from 10 ml fresh peripheral blood. RNA transcripts provided the source from which TCR beta CDR3 regions were amplified. TCR CDR3 underwent first-round RT-PCR with the HTBI primer set. TCRdb recomputed calls from the multiplex PCR reads with MiXCR, one row per CDR3 protein. The sample includes over 500,000 distinct CDR3 sequences, about 15% of them seen just once.

This chain connects TRBV5-1 to TRBJ2-7, with TRBD1 identical over 11 bases. The sequenced sample was blood. The clonotype was recovered from a woman aged 25 to 39 with Graves' ophthalmopathy. In DNA, the CDR3 is TGCGCCAGCAGGTACGGGACAGGGGGATCGGGCGAGCAGTACTTC. Amino acids: CASRYGTGGSGEQYF.